This T cell receptor (beta chain) was sequenced for a study of T cells after posttransplantation cyclophosphamide. Whole-study results and caveats: Blood and skin or GI T cell repertoires showed limited TRB overlap. Recipient CMV seropositivity and CMV reactivation strongly tracked TRB clonality. Later post-transplant blood repertoires were often dominated by donor CD8+ memory clones.

The method was immunoSEQ multiplex PCR; TCRdb's version includes in-frame clones alone and lacks a portion of them. This table has 2,000 or so clones, roughly four fifths appearing once. Treatment was busulfan-fludarabine conditioning, a marrow graft, and cyclophosphamide on days +3 and +4. Unmatched junction bases numbered 8, after V lost 0 bases and J lost 5 bases. The CDR3 sequence is 16 residues long. Per the germline V gene, CDR1 is ENHRY and CDR2 is SYGVKD. With respect to this clone: Its antigen is unknown.

The sequenced sample was CD8+ T cells sorted from blood, obtained nearly 360 days after allogeneic stem cell transplant with posttransplant cyclophosphamide. The sequence came from a male patient between 50 and 60 years old who received an allogeneic stem cell transplant from a related donor and was CMV-positive. Some T cells may originate from the graft donor. The rearrangement links TRBV10-3 to TRBJ1-2, with 8 bases fitting TRBD1. In nucleotides, the CDR3 is TGTGCCATCAGTGAGTCGTACCCGGGACAGGCGTATGGCTACACCTTC. It translates to CAISESYPGQAYGYTF.